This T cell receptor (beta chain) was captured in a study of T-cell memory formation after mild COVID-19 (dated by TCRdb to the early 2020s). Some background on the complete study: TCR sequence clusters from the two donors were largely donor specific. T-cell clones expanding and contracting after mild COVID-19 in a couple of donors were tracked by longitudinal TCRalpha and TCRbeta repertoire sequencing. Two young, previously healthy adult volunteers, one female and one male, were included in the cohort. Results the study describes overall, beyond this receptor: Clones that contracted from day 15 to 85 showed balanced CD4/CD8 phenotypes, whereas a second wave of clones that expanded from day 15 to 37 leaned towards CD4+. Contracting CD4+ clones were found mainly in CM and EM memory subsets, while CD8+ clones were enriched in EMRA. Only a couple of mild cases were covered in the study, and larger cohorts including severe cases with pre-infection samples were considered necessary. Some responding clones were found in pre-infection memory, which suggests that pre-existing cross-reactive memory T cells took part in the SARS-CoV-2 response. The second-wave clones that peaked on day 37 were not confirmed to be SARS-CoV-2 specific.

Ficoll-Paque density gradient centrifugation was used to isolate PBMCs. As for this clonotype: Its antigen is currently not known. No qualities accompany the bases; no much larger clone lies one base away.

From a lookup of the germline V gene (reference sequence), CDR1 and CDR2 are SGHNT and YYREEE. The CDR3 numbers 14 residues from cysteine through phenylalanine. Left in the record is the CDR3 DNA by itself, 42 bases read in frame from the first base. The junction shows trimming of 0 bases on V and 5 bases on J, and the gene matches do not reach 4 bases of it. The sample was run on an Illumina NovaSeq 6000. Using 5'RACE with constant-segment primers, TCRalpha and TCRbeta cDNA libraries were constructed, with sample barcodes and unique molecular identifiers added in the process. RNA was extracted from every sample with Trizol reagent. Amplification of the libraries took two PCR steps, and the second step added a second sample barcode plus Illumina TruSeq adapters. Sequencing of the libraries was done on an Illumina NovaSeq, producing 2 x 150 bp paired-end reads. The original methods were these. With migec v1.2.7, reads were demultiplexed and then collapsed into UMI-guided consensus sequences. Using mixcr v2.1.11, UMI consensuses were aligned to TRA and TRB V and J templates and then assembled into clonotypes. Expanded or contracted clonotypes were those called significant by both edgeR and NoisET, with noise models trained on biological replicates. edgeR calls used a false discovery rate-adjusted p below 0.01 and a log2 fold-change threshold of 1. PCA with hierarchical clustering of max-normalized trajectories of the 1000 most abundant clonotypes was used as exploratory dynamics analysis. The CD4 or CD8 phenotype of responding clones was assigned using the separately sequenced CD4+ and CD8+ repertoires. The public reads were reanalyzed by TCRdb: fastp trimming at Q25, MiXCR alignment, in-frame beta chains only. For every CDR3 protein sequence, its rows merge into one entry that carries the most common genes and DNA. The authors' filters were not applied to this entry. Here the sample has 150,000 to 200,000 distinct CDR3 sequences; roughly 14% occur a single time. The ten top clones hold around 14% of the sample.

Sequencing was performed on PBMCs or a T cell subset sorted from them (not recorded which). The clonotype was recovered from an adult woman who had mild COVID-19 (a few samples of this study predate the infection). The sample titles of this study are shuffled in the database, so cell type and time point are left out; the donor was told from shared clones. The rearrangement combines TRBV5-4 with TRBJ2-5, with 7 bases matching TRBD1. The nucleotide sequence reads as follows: TGTGCCAGCAGCTTGGGGGACAGCAGCGAGACCCAGTACTTC. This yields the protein CASSLGDSSETQYF.